This T cell receptor (beta chain) came from a study of cytomegalovirus exposure and HLA in healthy donors. Study summary: The Caucasian-associated ancestry cluster held over 80% of under 450 genotyped donors. The study, taken as a whole, reports: Immune exposure data for these donors was limited to CMV serostatus. The study put some 150 TCR beta chains on its list as cytomegalovirus-associated. In a later analysis, most CMV-associated TCR beta chains appeared HLA-restricted.

As regards this clone: Its antigen is currently unknown.

The junction had 8 bases not matched to a gene; V was cut back by 6 bases and J by 6 bases. The CDR3 has 14 amino acids. Germline values: CDR1 SGHAT, CDR2 FQNNGV. The PCR had 60 Vbeta and 13 Jbeta primers. The table came from immunoSEQ multiplex PCR; TCRdb's copy has only in-frame clones and leaves some out. The table includes roughly 86,000 clones, 70% to 85% detected once. The sample taken for sequencing was PBMCs. The sequence was collected from a man between 60 and 70 years old in good health and CMV-seronegative. V gene TRBV11-2 combines with J gene TRBJ2-7; TRBD1 matches 10 bases. As DNA, the CDR3 is TGTGCCAGCAGTCCCGGGACAGGGGTTGGCGAGCAGTACTTC. Protein: CASSPGTGVGEQYF. Based on the CDR3 plus reference TRBV11-2 and TRBJ2-7, the full variable domain is EAGVAQSPRYKIIEKRQSVAFWCNPISGHATLYWYQQILGQGPKLLIQFQNNGVVDDSQLPKDRFSAERLKGVDSTLKIQPAKLEDSAVYLCASSPGTGVGEQYFGPGTRLTVT.